The next 21 T cell receptor beta chains were all read from a single sample in a study of T cell changes during pregnancy in multiple sclerosis. TCRdb keeps only in-frame clones here, not all; method: immunoSEQ multiplex PCR. The sample lists 30,000 to 35,000 clones, about nine tenths occurring once. The sample in question was CD4+ T cells from peripheral blood mononuclear cells, obtained in the second trimester of pregnancy. All receptors come from a female donor in good health, enrolled as a control in a pregnancy study.

The gene calls are TRBV6-1 and TRBJ2-6; possibly TRBD2 for D (6 bases). Trimming stripped 4 bases from V and 4 bases from J, with 11 bases between. This CDR3 is 15 amino acids long. Germline CDR1 reads MNHNS; CDR2 reads SASEGT. The chain's CDR3 is CASSATGVGANVLTF. DNA for the CDR3: TGTGCCAGCAGTGCAACGGGGGTAGGGGCCAACGTCCTGACTTTC.

This rearrangement joins TRBV5-1 to TRBJ1-3; 8 nucleotides agree with TRBD1. The CDR3 is made up of 16 amino acids. After removal of 2 bases from V and 0 bases from J, the junction contained 4 bases not matched to a gene. Germline V gene data show CDR1 as SGHRS and CDR2 as YFSETQ. CDR3 sequence: CASSLGQGHSGNTIYF. CDR3 bases: TGCGCCAGCAGCTTAGGACAGGGCCACTCTGGAAACACCATATATTTT.

The J gene is TRBJ2-5, the V gene TRBV5-4, with D perhaps TRBD2 (5 bases). V dropped 2 bases and J dropped 8 bases, with 10 bases sitting between them. The V gene's germline CDR1 is SGHNT and CDR2 YYREEE (reference sequence). This CDR3 comprises 12 residues. CDR3 sequence: CASSFLSGTQYF. CDR3 coding DNA: TGTGCCAGCAGCTTCTTAAGCGGAACCCAGTACTTC.

The CDR3 sequence: CAWSVMTGGQYF. The CDR3 coding sequence is TGTGCCTGGAGTGTAATGACAGGGGGTCAGTACTTC. V and J are TRBV30 and TRBJ2-7; 9 nucleotides align to TRBD1. The CDR3 runs to 12 residues. V lost 0 bases to trimming and J lost 10 bases; unmatched junction nucleotides: 4. Looked up from germline, CDR1 is GTSNPN and CDR2 is SVGIG (reference sequence).

V gene TRBV5-1 combines with J gene TRBJ2-1, with TRBD2 as a possible D gene (7 bases). The length of the CDR3 is 15 residues. V lost 6 bases and J lost 8, with 21 bases in between. Per the germline V gene, CDR1 is SGHRS and CDR2 is YFSETQ. DNA for the CDR3: TGCGCCAGCAATGGGGGGCCGGGGGGTTTCGATGAGCAGTTCTTC. Translated: CASNGGPGGFDEQFF. The variable domain in full, with the rest retrieved from reference TRBV5-1 and TRBJ2-1, is KAGVTQTPRYLIKTRGQQVTLSCSPISGHRSVSWYQQTPGQGLQFLFEYFSETQRNKGNFPGRFSGRQFSNSRSEMNVSTLELGDSALYLCASNGGPGGFDEQFFGPGTRLTVL.

The gene calls are TRBV4-3 and TRBJ2-5, with 10 bases identical to TRBD1. The CDR3 sequence is 17 residues long. Germline values: CDR1 LGHNA, CDR2 YSLEER. V lost 1 base to trimming and J lost 4 bases; unmatched junction nucleotides: 9. The CDR3 region has the DNA TGCGCCAGCAGCCAAGGACAGGACAGGGGGGTTGGAGAGACCCAGTACTTC. Its translation is CASSQGQDRGVGETQYF.

The CDR3 loop is CASSPLGQGNEKLFF. CDR3 bases: TGTGCCAGTAGCCCCTTGGGACAGGGGAATGAAAAACTGTTTTTT. The chain recombines TRBV19 with TRBJ1-4; 10 bases line up with TRBD1. Germline V gene data show CDR1 as LNHDA and CDR2 as SQIVND (reference sequence). The length of the CDR3 is 15 residues. V lost 6 bases and J lost 5; bases outside the gene matches: 6.

This chain links TRBV14 with TRBJ2-7; TRBD2 aligns across 14 bases. The CDR3 runs 15 residues. Germline CDR1 reads SGHDN; CDR2 reads FVKESK. V was clipped by 4 bases and J by 2 bases; unmatched bases: 1. The DNA for the CDR3 is TGTGCCAGCAGCCGACTAGCGGGGGGGACCTACGAGCAGTACTTC. It is translated as CASSRLAGGTYEQYF.

This rearrangement joins TRBV9 to TRBJ2-3; 8 nucleotides align to TRBD2. CDR1 is SGDLS, CDR2 YYNGEE, per germline. V was clipped by 4 bases and J by 0 bases; unmatched bases: 7. This CDR3 comprises 16 residues. CDR3: CASSLLGLASTDTQYF. Written as DNA, the CDR3 is TGTGCCAGCAGCCTATTAGGACTAGCAAGCACAGATACGCAGTATTTT.

The chain's CDR3 is CASSATGGVYGYTF. The CDR3 nucleotides are TGTGCCAGCAGCGCGACAGGTGGTGTCTATGGCTACACCTTC. The V and J genes are TRBV9 and TRBJ1-2, with a weak D call TRBD1 (6 bases). This CDR3 comprises 14 residues. The germline gives CDR1 SGDLS, CDR2 YYNGEE. The V end was cut by 3 bases, the J end by 4 bases, with 13 bases between.

The chain is built from TRBV11-3 and TRBJ1-5; no clear D. The CDR3 covers 13 residues. Germline V CDR1 and CDR2: SGHNT, YENEEA. With 4 bases removed from V and 4 bases from J, the gap between germline ends came to 8 bases. The CDR3 loop is CASSSQTNQPQHF. CDR3 in DNA: TGTGCCAGCAGCTCACAGACAAATCAGCCCCAGCATTTT.

This clone has just one count. V and J are TRBV25-1 and TRBJ2-1; D remains unclear. Trimming removed 3 bases at V and 4 bases at J, with 10 bases between. The CDR3 extends over 14 amino acids. Germline V CDR1 and CDR2: MGHDK, SYGVNS. The CDR3 sequence: CASSDAEPYNEQFF. CDR3 DNA: TGTGCCAGCAGTGACGCGGAGCCGTACAATGAGCAGTTCTTC.

This sequence joins TRBV6-5 and TRBJ1-6, with D perhaps matching TRBD1 (5 bases). CDR1 MNHEY and CDR2 SVGAGI come from the germline V gene. V gave up 7 bases and J gave up 7 bases, with 17 bases separating them. CDR3 length: 15 residues. The CDR3 sequence: CASNPWGRENSPLHF. The CDR3 DNA reads as TGTGCCAGCAACCCCTGGGGCAGGGAAAATTCACCCCTCCACTTT.

The chain employs TRBV6-5 and TRBJ1-1, with D maybe TRBD1 (6 bases). CDR1 is MNHEY and CDR2 is SVGAGI in the germline V gene. The CDR3 sequence is 11 residues long. Between the trimmed V and J ends, which lost 6 bases and 7 bases, there was a span of 9 bases. The CDR3 DNA follows: TGTGCCAGCAGGGGGGCCTATGAAGCTTTCTTT. It encodes CASRGAYEAFF.

This clone has just one count. The V call is TRBV5-1, the J call TRBJ2-7; TRBD1 agrees at 10 bases. From germline, CDR1 is SGHRS and CDR2 YFSETQ. The trim removed 3 bases at V and 2 bases at J, leaving 8 bases unmatched. The CDR3 has 16 residues. The CDR3 is CASSSFRDRGPYEQYF. As DNA, the CDR3 is TGCGCCAGCAGCTCCTTCCGGGACAGGGGTCCCTACGAGCAGTACTTC.

The CDR3 loop reads CASSPRRGNAGELFF. CDR3 in DNA: TGTGCCAGCAGTCCTCGTAGGGGAAACGCCGGGGAGCTGTTTTTT. V is TRBV2 and J is TRBJ2-2; weak D call: TRBD1 (5 bases). The length of the CDR3 is 15 residues. Germline V CDR1 and CDR2: SNHLY, FYNNEI. Trimming took off 5 bases at V and 6 bases at J, with 16 bases between the two ends. Full variable domain (outside the CDR3, taken from reference TRBV2 and TRBJ2-2): EPEVTQTPSHQVTQMGQEVILRCVPISNHLYFYWYRQILGQKVEFLVSFYNNEISEKSEIFDDQFSVERPDGSNFTLKIRSTKLEDSAMYFCASSPRRGNAGELFFGEGSRLTVL.

The chain is built from TRBV18 and TRBJ2-3; TRBD2 agrees at 8 bases. V trimming: 6 bases; J trimming: 0 bases; junction bases outside the gene matches: 2. This CDR3 has 14 residues. The germline gives CDR1 KGHSH, CDR2 LQKENI. The CDR3: CASSLAGSTDTQYF. In DNA, the CDR3 is TGTGCCAGCTCTCTAGCGGGTAGCACAGATACGCAGTATTTT.

The chain joins TRBV30 to TRBJ2-5, with D maybe TRBD1 (5 bases). Trimming stripped 1 base from V and 0 bases from J, with 12 bases between. The germline V gene has CDR1 GTSNPN and CDR2 SVGIG (reference sequence). There are 15 residues in the CDR3. The DNA for the CDR3 is TGTGCCTGGAGTGCCCTTGACAGTTACCAAGAGACCCAGTACTTC. Amino acids: CAWSALDSYQETQYF.

This clone was observed once. The J gene is TRBJ2-7, the V gene TRBV7-2; 7 bases are a match to TRBD2. Germline trimming cut 5 bases from V and 3 bases from J; bases unmatched to any gene: 13. This CDR3 spans 16 amino acids. The V gene's germline CDR1 is SGHTA and CDR2 FQGNSA. The CDR3 spells CASSLLSGSGGYEQYF. The CDR3 nucleotides read TGTGCCAGCAGCCTTCTTTCGGGGTCGGGGGGCTACGAGCAGTACTTC. Variable domain in full (rest from reference TRBV7-2 and TRBJ2-7): GAGVSQSPSNKVTEKGKDVELRCDPISGHTALYWYRQSLGQGLEFLIYFQGNSAPDKSGLPSDRFSAERTGGSVSTLTIQRTQQEDSAVYLCASSLLSGSGGYEQYFGPGTRLTVT.

The genes are TRBV4-1 and TRBJ1-4, with TRBD1 identical over 9 bases. Germline lookup yields CDR1 MGHRA and CDR2 YSYEKL. The CDR3 sequence is 15 residues long. The V segment lost 2 bases and the J segment 7 bases; nucleotides outside the gene matches: 5. The CDR3 loop reads CASSQPGQGGEKLFF. As DNA, the CDR3 is TGCGCCAGCAGCCAACCGGGACAGGGAGGTGAAAAACTGTTTTTT.

The rearrangement uses TRBV18 and TRBJ1-3; the D is unclear. From germline, CDR1 is KGHSH and CDR2 LQKENI. V shed 0 bases and J shed 1 base, with 10 bases lying between them. The CDR3 runs to 16 residues. The CDR3 coding sequence is TGTGCCAGCTCACCACCGCCGTCTATGTCTGGAAACACCATATATTTT. It translates to CASSPPPSMSGNTIYF.